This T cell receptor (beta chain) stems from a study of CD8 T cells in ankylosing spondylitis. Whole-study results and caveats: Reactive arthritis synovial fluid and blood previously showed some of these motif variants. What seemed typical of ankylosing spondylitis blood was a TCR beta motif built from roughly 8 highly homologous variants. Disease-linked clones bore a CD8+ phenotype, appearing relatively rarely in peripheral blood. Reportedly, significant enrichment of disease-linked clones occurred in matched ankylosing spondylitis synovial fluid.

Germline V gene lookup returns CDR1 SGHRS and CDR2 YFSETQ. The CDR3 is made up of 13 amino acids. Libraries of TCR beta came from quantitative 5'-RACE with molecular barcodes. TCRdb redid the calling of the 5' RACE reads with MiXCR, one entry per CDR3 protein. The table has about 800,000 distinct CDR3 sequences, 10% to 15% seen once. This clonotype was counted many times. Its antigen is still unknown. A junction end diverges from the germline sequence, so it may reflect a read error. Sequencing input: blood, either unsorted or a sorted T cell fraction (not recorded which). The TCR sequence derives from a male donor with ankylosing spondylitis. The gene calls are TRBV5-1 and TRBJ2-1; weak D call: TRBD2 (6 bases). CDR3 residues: CASSLGGVNEQFF. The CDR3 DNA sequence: TGTGCCAGCAGCTTAGGAGGGGTGAATGAGCAGTTCTTC.